The clone carrying this TCR beta chain was counted many times. Its antigen is undetermined. The authors produced cDNA by 5'RACE using 10-nucleotide random UMIs. TCRdb re-called the 5' RACE reads through MiXCR, storing one row per CDR3 protein. The table has approximately 50,000 distinct CDR3 sequences, over 9% seen once. PBMCs stored at -80 C, 2 million in total, were the source of the unsorted libraries. Trimming shortened V by 6 bases and J by 10 bases, and 13 bases separated the two germline ends. The CDR3 has 13 residues. This sample is part of a study of neurological immune-mediated disorders. Overall study findings and caveats: TCR-beta repertoires seemed private in all groups, with no expanded CDR3 amino acid sequences shared. Whereas HTLV-1-associated myelopathy showed the most TCR clonal expansion, multiple sclerosis showed the least, with levels below those of healthy controls.

Material for sequencing was PBMCs. This rearrangement joins TRBV12-3 or TRBV12-4 to TRBJ1-6, with D possibly TRBD1 on 5 matching bases. The clonotype was recovered from a man aged 70-80 years with HTLV-1-associated myelopathy (HAM/TSP). The chain's CDR3 is CASREIAGSPLHF. Written as DNA, the CDR3 is TGTGCCAGCAGGGAGATTGCAGGGTCACCCCTCCACTTT.